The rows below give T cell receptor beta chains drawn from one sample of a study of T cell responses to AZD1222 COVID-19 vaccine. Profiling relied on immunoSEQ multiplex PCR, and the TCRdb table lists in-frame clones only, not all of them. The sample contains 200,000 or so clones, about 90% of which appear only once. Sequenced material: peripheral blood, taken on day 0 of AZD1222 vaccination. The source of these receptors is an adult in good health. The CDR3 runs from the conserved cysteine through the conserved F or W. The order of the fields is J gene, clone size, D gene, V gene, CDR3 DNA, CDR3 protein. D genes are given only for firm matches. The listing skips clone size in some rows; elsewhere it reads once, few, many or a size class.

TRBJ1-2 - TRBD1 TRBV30 TGTGCCCTCGGGGGACAGGGGGCCTCTAACTATGGCTACACCTTC CALGGQGASNYGYTF
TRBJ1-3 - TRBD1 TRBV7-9 TGTGCCAGCAGCGAGGGACAGACAATTGGAAACACCATATATTTT CASSEGQTIGNTIYF
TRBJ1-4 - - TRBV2 TGTGCCAGCAGTGACCCGGGCGACAAGGCTGAAAAACTGTTTTTT CASSDPGDKAEKLFF
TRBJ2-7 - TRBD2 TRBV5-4 TGTGCCAGCAGCTCCGCTAGCGGGAGGTTCTACGAGCAGTACTTC CASSSASGRFYEQYF
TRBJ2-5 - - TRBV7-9 TGTGCCAGCAGCTTCGTACTAGGATTAAAAGAGACCCAGTACTTC CASSFVLGLKETQYF
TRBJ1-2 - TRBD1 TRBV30 TGTGCCTGGAATGAGGGACAGGGGAACTATGGCTACACCTTC CAWNEGQGNYGYTF
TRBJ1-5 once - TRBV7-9 TGTGCCAGCAGCTTAGCTGAGGGACCTAATCAGCCCCAGCATTTT CASSLAEGPNQPQHF
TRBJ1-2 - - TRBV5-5 TGTGCCAGCAGCTCTCCAGGGGTTAACTATGGCTACACCTTC CASSSPGVNYGYTF
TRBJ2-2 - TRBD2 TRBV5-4 TGTGCCAGCAGCTTGGCAACTAGCGGGAGATACACCGGGGAGCTGTTTTTT CASSLATSGRYTGELFF
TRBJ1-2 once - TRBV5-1 TGCGCCAGCAGCTTGGTAGGGGACTATGGCTACACCTTC CASSLVGDYGYTF
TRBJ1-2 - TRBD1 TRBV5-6 TGTGCCAGCAGCCCCGACAGGGTCCATGGCTACACCTTC CASSPDRVHGYTF
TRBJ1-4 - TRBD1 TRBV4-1 TGCGCCAGCAGCCAAGATCGGGACAGCCGTAGGGAAAAACTGTTTTTT CASSQDRDSRREKLFF
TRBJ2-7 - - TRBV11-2 TGTGCCAGCAGCCCTCATGCTTACGAGCAGTACTTC CASSPHAYEQYF
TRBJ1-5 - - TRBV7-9 - CASSRVEGLVMGNQPQHF
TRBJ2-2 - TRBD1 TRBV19 TGTGCCAGTAGTATTCCCTCTAGTCCGGGACAGGGAGACACCGGGGAGCTGTTTTTT CASSIPSSPGQGDTGELFF
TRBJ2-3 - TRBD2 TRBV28 TGTGCCAGCAGTTTATCGGCTAGCGGGGCCACAGATACGCAGTATTTT CASSLSASGATDTQYF
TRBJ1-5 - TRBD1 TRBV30 TGTGCCTGGAGTGTCGGGACAGGCTCTAATCAGCCCCAGCATTTT CAWSVGTGSNQPQHF
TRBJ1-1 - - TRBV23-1 TGCGCCAGCAGTCCCACGTACACTGAAGCTTTCTTT CASSPTYTEAFF
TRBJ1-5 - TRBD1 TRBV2 TGTGCCAGCATGACAGACAGGGGGTCGGGGCCCCAGCATTTT CASMTDRGSGPQHF
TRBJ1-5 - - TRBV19 TGTGCCAGTAGTATGAGTTTAGTCCCGCTTACTCCGCATTTT CASSMSLVPLTPHF
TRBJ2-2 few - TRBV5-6 TGTGCCAGCAGCTTTACCTGGTCTGGGTTGAGGACCGGGGAGCTGTTTTTT CASSFTWSGLRTGELFF
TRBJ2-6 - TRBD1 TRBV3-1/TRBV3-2 TGTGCCAGCAGCCCGTTAGGGGACAGGGTCTCTGGGGCCAACGTCCTGACTTTC CASSPLGDRVSGANVLTF
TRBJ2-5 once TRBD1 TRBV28 TGTGCCAGCGGGGGACAGGGTGGAGAGACCCAGTACTTC CASGGQGGETQYF
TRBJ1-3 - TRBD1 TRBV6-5 TGTGCCAGTCGGACAGGCTCTGGAAACACCATATATTTT CASRTGSGNTIYF
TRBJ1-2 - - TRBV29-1 TGCAGCGTTGGACAGAACTATGGCTACACCTTC CSVGQNYGYTF
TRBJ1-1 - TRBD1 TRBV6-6 TGTGCCAGCAGCCGCACAGGGGTTCCTGAAGCTTTCTTT CASSRTGVPEAFF
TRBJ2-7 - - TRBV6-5 TGTGCCAGTCGTCGGGGGCAGCAAACCTACGAGCAGTACTTC CASRRGQQTYEQYF
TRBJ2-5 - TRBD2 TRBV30 TGTGCCTGGCAGCGGGGAGGGGCAGAGACCCAGTACTTC CAWQRGGAETQYF
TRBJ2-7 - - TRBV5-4 TGTGCCAGCAGCTTAGGGGGGGGCCTCTACGAGCAGTACTTC CASSLGGGLYEQYF
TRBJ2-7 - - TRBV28 TGTGCCAGCAGTTCCCATACTAGCTACGAGCAGTACTTC CASSSHTSYEQYF
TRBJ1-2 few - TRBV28 TGTGCCAGTGCTACTAACTATGGCTACACCTTC CASATNYGYTF
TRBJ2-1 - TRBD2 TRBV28 TGTGCCAGCAGCGACCCGGGACTAGGGAGTTACAATGAGCAGTTCTTC CASSDPGLGSYNEQFF
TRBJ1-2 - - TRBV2 TGTGCCAGCAGTGAAGCCAGGGTTGCCGGTGGCTACACCTTC CASSEARVAGGYTF
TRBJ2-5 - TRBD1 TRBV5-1 TGCGCCAGCAGCACCGGACAGGAGCAAGAGACCCAGTACTTC CASSTGQEQETQYF
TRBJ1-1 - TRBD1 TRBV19 TGTGCCAGTAGCCAGACAGGGATCACTGAAGCTTTCTTT CASSQTGITEAFF
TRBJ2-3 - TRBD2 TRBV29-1 TGCAGCGTTGACGGAACGGGGGGGAGCACAGATACGCAGTATTTT CSVDGTGGSTDTQYF
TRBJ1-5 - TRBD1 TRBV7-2 TGTGCCAGCAGCTTAATAACCACAGGGGCAAGTAGCAATCAGCCCCAGCATTTT CASSLITTGASSNQPQHF
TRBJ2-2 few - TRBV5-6 TGTGCCAGCAGCTTGGGGACAGACACCGGGGAGCTGTTTTTT CASSLGTDTGELFF
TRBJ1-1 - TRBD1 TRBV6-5 TGTGCCAGCAGGGGGGGGGACAGGTGGAACACTGAAGCTTTCTTT CASRGGDRWNTEAFF
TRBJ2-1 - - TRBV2 TGTGCCAGCAGGGGTTGGGGGAGTGAGCAGTTCTTC CASRGWGSEQFF
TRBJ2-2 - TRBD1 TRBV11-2 TGTGCCAGCACCATTACCGGGACAGGGTTTGGAAAAGGCGGGGAGCTGTTTTTT CASTITGTGFGKGGELFF
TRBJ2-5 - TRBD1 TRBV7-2 TGTGCCAGCAGCTTAGAAGATCGACAGGGTGGAGAGACCCAGTACTTC CASSLEDRQGGETQYF
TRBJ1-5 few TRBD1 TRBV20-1 TGCAGTGCTAGTGCCGGCAGGGGGAATCAGCCCCAGCATTTT CSASAGRGNQPQHF
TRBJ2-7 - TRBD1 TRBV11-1 TGTGCCAGCAGCCTGGGACAGTCCTACGAGCAGTACTTC CASSLGQSYEQYF
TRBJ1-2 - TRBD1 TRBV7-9 TGTGCCAGCAGCTTGGAAGGGGGCAGAGGCTACACCTTC CASSLEGGRGYTF